This T cell receptor (beta chain) was recovered during a study of blood T cell repertoires in COVID-19. On the study more broadly: Italy, Spain and the United States were the sources of the convalescent and acute COVID-19 samples.

Germline loops: CDR1 SEHNR, CDR2 FQNEAQ (reference sequence). There are 12 residues in the CDR3. The V end was cut by 1 base, the J end by 6 bases, with 6 bases between. In the original analysis: Scientists estimated how many nucleated cells there were by amplifying reference gene primers. The assay was immunoSEQ multiplex PCR, and TCRdb's table has in-frame clones only and misses some. V and J calls plus clone size are reproduced from that table; the DNA served to infer D and trimming. The sample holds around 370,000 clones, around nine tenths seen once. The sequence derives from a young woman who had recovered from COVID-19. The material sequenced was peripheral blood. This chain links TRBV7-9 with TRBJ1-2; no definite D call. CDR3 loop: CASSLGVNGYTF. DNA of the CDR3: TGTGCCAGCAGCTTAGGAGTAAATGGCTACACCTTC.